These 25 T cell receptor beta chains originate from one sample sequenced in a study of shared clonotypes between healthy human individuals. Using immunoSEQ multiplex PCR, the repertoire was profiled, and TCRdb retains in-frame clones only, with some absent. Here the sample spans over 2 million clones, 85% to 95% being singletons. Sequenced: naive CD4+ T cells from PBMCs. As for subset: CD45RA+ positively selected. The receptors were gathered from a man aged 18 to 29 in good health. Some clones in this sample may be carry-over from other donors' samples.

The chain is built from TRBV7-2 and TRBJ2-7, with 7 bases lining up with TRBD1. Trimming removed 1 base from V and 2 bases from J; junction bases left unmatched: 5. The CDR3 consists of 15 residues. Germline-derived CDR1 and CDR2 are SGHTA and FQGNSA. The CDR3 DNA reads TGTGCCAGCAGCTTAGAGGGACAGCTAACCTACGAGCAGTACTTC. Amino acid sequence: CASSLEGQLTYEQYF. Full variable domain (missing parts from reference TRBV7-2 and TRBJ2-7): GAGVSQSPSNKVTEKGKDVELRCDPISGHTALYWYRQSLGQGLEFLIYFQGNSAPDKSGLPSDRFSAERTGGSVSTLTIQRTQQEDSAVYLCASSLEGQLTYEQYFGPGTRLTVT.

The V and J genes are TRBV5-4 and TRBJ2-7; D gene unclear. The germline V gene encodes CDR1 SGHNT and CDR2 YYREEE (reference sequence). This CDR3 comprises 12 residues. V gave up 0 bases and J gave up 4 bases, with 5 bases separating them. The CDR3 region has the DNA TGTGCCAGCAGCTTGGGGGGTTACGAGCAGTACTTC. This sequence encodes CASSLGGYEQYF.

This chain connects TRBV7-7 to TRBJ1-6; D unclear. Germline V gene sequence: CDR1 SSHAT, CDR2 FNYEAQ (reference sequence). Deletions cut 1 base from V and 13 bases from J, with 11 bases between. The CDR3 covers 13 residues. The CDR3 DNA reads TGTGCCAGCAGCTTAGGAGGATCTTCGCCCCTCCACTTT. Its translation is CASSLGGSSPLHF.

This chain links TRBV6-1 with TRBJ2-1; D is uncertain. The V gene's germline CDR1 is MNHNS and CDR2 SASEGT. Trimming took 7 bases from V and 8 from J, leaving 18 bases between them. The CDR3 consists of 14 residues. CDR3 residues: CASTNIWRLYEQFF. CDR3 DNA sequence: TGTGCCAGCACTAATATCTGGCGTTTGTATGAGCAGTTCTTC.

The J gene is TRBJ1-5, the V gene TRBV28, with D perhaps TRBD1 (6 bases). V shed 6 bases and J shed 7 bases, with 13 bases lying between them. Germline values: CDR1 MDHEN, CDR2 SYDVKM. This CDR3 is built from 13 residues. The CDR3 protein is CASSRGGEQPQHF. CDR3 DNA: TGTGCCAGCAGCCGAGGGGGAGAACAGCCCCAGCATTTT.

In its sample, this clone was seen once. The chain is built from TRBV5-4 and TRBJ2-7; 14 nucleotides agree with TRBD2. This CDR3 contains 17 residues. The V gene end was trimmed by 4 bases and the J gene end by 3 bases; junction bases not matched to a gene: 9. Germline V gene sequence: CDR1 SGHNT, CDR2 YYREEE (reference sequence). CDR3 nucleotides: TGTGCCAGCAGCCCGGGACTAGCGGGAGTCAGTGTCTACGAGCAGTACTTC. Translated: CASSPGLAGVSVYEQYF. Combining the CDR3 with reference TRBV5-4 and TRBJ2-7 gives the whole variable domain ETGVTQSPTHLIKTRGQQVTLRCSSQSGHNTVSWYQQALGQGPQFIFQYYREEENGRGNFPPRFSGLQFPNYSSELNVNALELDDSALYLCASSPGLAGVSVYEQYFGPGTRLTVT.

The CDR3 DNA follows: TGTGCCAGCAGCAGGGCCGGGACAAGCGGCACAGATACGCAGTATTTT. Its protein is CASSRAGTSGTDTQYF. The chain is built from TRBV5-4 and TRBJ2-3, with D tentatively TRBD1 (6 bases). This CDR3 comprises 16 residues. Looked up from germline, CDR1 is SGHNT and CDR2 is YYREEE (reference sequence). V was shortened by 4 bases and J by 1 base, with 16 bases between the two germline ends.

The chain is built from TRBV13 and TRBJ2-7; 11 nucleotides agree with TRBD1. Germline lookup yields CDR1 PRHDT and CDR2 FYEKMQ (reference sequence). V trimming: 5 bases; J trimming: 7 bases; junction bases outside the gene matches: 13. This CDR3 is built from 16 residues. CDR3 in amino acids: CASSRMTGQGAWEQYF. The CDR3 nucleotides read TGTGCCAGCAGCCGAATGACCGGACAGGGGGCCTGGGAGCAGTACTTC.

The J gene is TRBJ2-7, the V gene TRBV18; a weak D match, TRBD1 (6 bases). The CDR3 is 14 amino acids. V lost 7 bases to trimming and J lost 2 bases, with 15 bases between them. Germline CDR1 and CDR2: KGHSH and LQKENI. The CDR3 sequence is CASFPGRQAYEQYF. As DNA, the CDR3 is TGTGCCAGCTTCCCGGGCCGACAGGCCTACGAGCAGTACTTC.

The chain combines TRBV28 with TRBJ2-7, with 11 nucleotides matching TRBD1. Germline loops: CDR1 MDHEN, CDR2 SYDVKM. This CDR3 region has 15 residues. With 6 bases clipped from V and 6 bases from J, the junction kept 10 bases outside the gene matches. In DNA form, the CDR3 reads TGTGCCAGCAGGGCCCGGACAGGGGGCTTTGGCGAGCAGTACTTC. Translated: CASRARTGGFGEQYF. The variable domain in full, completed from reference TRBV28 and TRBJ2-7, reads DVKVTQSSRYLVKRTGEKVFLECVQDMDHENMFWYRQDPGLGLRLIYFSYDVKMKEKGDIPEGYSVSREKKERFSLILESASTNQTSMYLCASRARTGGFGEQYFGPGTRLTVT.

The DNA for the CDR3 is TGTGCCAGCAGTTTTTTGGGGGGAGCGGGAGCACCGCCCTACGAGCAGTACTTC. This translates into CASSFLGGAGAPPYEQYF. This chain uses TRBV28 with TRBJ2-7; 8 positions agree with TRBD2. V dropped 3 bases and J dropped 2; count of bases not matched to a gene: 15. The CDR3 is 18 residues long. CDR1 is MDHEN, CDR2 SYDVKM, per germline.

The chain carries TRBV19 and TRBJ2-7, with D perhaps matching TRBD1 (6 bases). Trimming took off 4 bases at V and 6 bases at J, with 13 bases between the two ends. Germline CDR1 LNHDA, CDR2 SQIVND (reference sequence). The CDR3 spans 13 residues. The CDR3 nucleotides are TGTGCCAGTAGTACCCAGGGGAAGGGCGAGCAGTACTTC. Its translation is CASSTQGKGEQYF.

The chain carries TRBV11-1 and TRBJ1-2, with 7 nucleotides matching TRBD1. V trimming: 5 bases; J trimming: 4 bases; junction bases outside the gene matches: 10. Germline V gene data show CDR1 as SGHAT and CDR2 as FQDESV (reference sequence). The CDR3 spans 15 residues. The CDR3 sequence is CASSPLNRGGYGYTF. CDR3 bases: TGTGCCAGCAGCCCTCTAAACAGGGGTGGCTATGGCTACACCTTC. Full variable domain (missing parts from reference TRBV11-1 and TRBJ1-2): EAEVAQSPRYKITEKSQAVAFWCDPISGHATLYWYRQILGQGPELLVQFQDESVVDDSQLPKDRFSAERLKGVDSTLKIQPAELGDSAMYLCASSPLNRGGYGYTFGSGTRLTVV.

The J gene is TRBJ1-3, the V gene TRBV6-5; 9 nucleotides agree with TRBD1. The CDR3 runs to 16 residues. CDR1 and CDR2 from the germline V gene are MNHEY and SVGAGI. V lost 2 bases to trimming and J lost 4 bases; unmatched junction nucleotides: 6. As DNA, the CDR3 is TGTGCCAGCAGTTACGGAGGACAGGGGCAAGGAAACACCATATATTTT. As protein: CASSYGGQGQGNTIYF.

V and J are TRBV4-3 and TRBJ1-1; TRBD1 agrees at 8 bases. From germline, CDR1 is LGHNA and CDR2 YSLEER. This CDR3 is 16 amino acids long. J lost 4 bases, V lost 4 bases, and 11 bases had no gene match. The CDR3 spells CASSPGTRQGSTEAFF. As DNA, the CDR3 is TGCGCCAGCAGCCCAGGGACGCGACAGGGGAGCACTGAAGCTTTCTTT.

This clone was found a few times. The CDR3 region is CASRDRTTNEKLFF. Written as DNA, the CDR3 is TGTGCCAGCAGAGACAGAACAACTAATGAAAAACTGTTTTTT. The chain uses TRBV7-9 and TRBJ1-4; TRBD1 might be the D (5 bases). V lost 6 bases to trimming and J lost 0 bases, with 8 bases between them. The CDR3 is made up of 14 amino acids. CDR1 is SEHNR and CDR2 is FQNEAQ in the germline V gene (reference sequence).

The chain recombines TRBV28 with TRBJ2-5, with D maybe TRBD2 (5 bases). Germline-derived CDR1 and CDR2 are MDHEN and SYDVKM. The CDR3 runs to 13 residues. Trimming took 4 bases from V and 5 from J, leaving 11 bases between them. The CDR3 DNA reads as TGTGCCAGCAGTTCCGGGATTACGGAGACCCAGTACTTC. Protein product: CASSSGITETQYF.

The rearrangement uses TRBV13 and TRBJ1-2; TRBD1 might be the D (6 bases). The CDR3 has 16 residues. Germline CDR1 PRHDT, CDR2 FYEKMQ (reference sequence). V was shortened by 6 bases and J by 8 bases, with 25 bases between the two germline ends. The CDR3 loop is CASSRPVRGPVWGYTF. Here the CDR3 DNA reads TGTGCCAGCAGTCGTCCGGTACGGGGGCCGGTTTGGGGCTACACCTTC.

The chain combines TRBV5-5 with TRBJ1-2, with TRBD1 as a possible D gene (5 bases). Germline V lookup: CDR1 SGHKS, CDR2 YYEKEE (reference sequence). Deletions cut 1 base from V and 8 bases from J, with 12 bases between. The CDR3 is made up of 13 amino acids. CDR3 nucleotide sequence: TGTGCCAGCAGCTTGACGGGGGGAAGCGGCTACACCTTC. Protein sequence: CASSLTGGSGYTF.

The chain employs TRBV5-1 and TRBJ2-1; 11 bases map to TRBD1. Per the germline V gene, CDR1 is SGHRS and CDR2 is YFSETQ. The CDR3 totals 16 residues. J was trimmed by 7 bases and V by 4 bases; bases with no gene match: 10. CDR3 DNA sequence: TGCGCCAGCAGCCTAGTCGGGGGACAGGGGGTAAATGAGCAGTTCTTC. It is translated as CASSLVGGQGVNEQFF.

This clone was counted once. The CDR3 here is CASSFERSSYNEQFF. The CDR3 coding sequence is TGCGCCAGCAGCTTTGAGCGGAGCTCCTACAATGAGCAGTTCTTC. The rearrangement uses TRBV5-1 and TRBJ2-1; D might be TRBD2 (5 bases). CDR3 length equals 15 residues. Germline V gene data show CDR1 as SGHRS and CDR2 as YFSETQ. The ends were cut back, 2 bases at V and 0 bases at J, with 9 bases in the middle.

This chain joins TRBV7-8 and TRBJ1-1; 8 bases match TRBD1. The germline V gene encodes CDR1 SGHVS and CDR2 FQNEAQ. V dropped 6 bases and J dropped 10; count of bases not matched to a gene: 7. This CDR3 comprises 12 residues. The CDR3 DNA reads as TGTGCCAGCAGTCCACCACAGGGGGGAGCTTTCTTT. Protein product: CASSPPQGGAFF.

J is TRBJ2-1 and V is TRBV5-1; TRBD2 is a possible D gene (7 bases). CDR3 length: 16 amino acids. V lost 6 bases, J lost 3 bases, and 19 bases lay in between. CDR1 is SGHRS and CDR2 is YFSETQ in the germline V gene. The CDR3: CASTETGSSGYNEQFF. CDR3 DNA: TGCGCCAGCACCGAAACAGGGTCTAGCGGCTACAATGAGCAGTTCTTC.

This clone was counted a single time. The gene calls are TRBV29-1 and TRBJ2-3; possibly TRBD1 for D (5 bases). The CDR3 extends over 14 amino acids. Germline V CDR1 and CDR2: SQVTM, ANQGSEA. Trimming cost V 3 bases and J 3 bases, with 13 bases left between them. The CDR3 DNA reads as TGCAGCGTTGAGTCGGACACAGCTACAGATACGCAGTATTTT. Translating it yields CSVESDTATDTQYF.

This chain connects TRBV7-2 to TRBJ1-6; no clear D gene. CDR3 length equals 12 residues. The V gene lost 4 bases and the J gene lost 13 bases, with 11 bases spanning the gap. Germline lookup yields CDR1 SGHTA and CDR2 FQGNSA. CDR3 sequence (DNA): TGTGCCAGCAGCTCCCTGCGGAATCCCCTCCACTTT. Protein product: CASSSLRNPLHF.